These 20 T cell receptor beta chains originate from one sample sequenced in a study of Ad26.COV2.S vaccination and SARS-CoV-2 variants. Treatment specified: roughly 18 received Ad26.COV2.S at low or high dose, single or two shots; about 5 received placebo; per-sample allocation not given. Sample collection was performed on day 63 after the first vaccine or placebo injection. Profiled with immunoSEQ multiplex PCR; TCRdb holds only in-frame clones, not every one. In the table there are about 320,000 clones, around 84% of which are singletons. The sample here was peripheral blood, taken in a trial of Ad26.COV2.S vaccine versus placebo. These receptors were taken from a person aged 18-65 years who received the Ad26.COV2.S COVID-19 vaccine or a placebo.

This chain joins TRBV19 and TRBJ1-5; tentatively, D is TRBD1 (6 bases). The CDR3 consists of 15 residues. Trimming cost V 8 bases and J 2 bases, with 16 bases left between them. Germline CDR1 reads LNHDA; CDR2 reads SQIVND (reference sequence). CDR3 protein: CASEQGVGGNQPQHF. DNA of the CDR3: TGTGCCAGTGAACAGGGAGTAGGGGGCAATCAGCCCCAGCATTTT.

The gene calls are TRBV9 and TRBJ1-4; D uncertain. Germline loops: CDR1 SGDLS, CDR2 YYNGEE. Trimming took 1 base from V and 8 from J, leaving 12 bases between them. This CDR3 region has 14 residues. The CDR3 DNA reads TGTGCCAGCAGCGTAAATGCCCTGGGAGAAAAACTGTTTTTT. Residues: CASSVNALGEKLFF.

The sample holds many counts of this clone. The chain employs TRBV5-1 and TRBJ1-2, with D possibly being TRBD1 (5 bases). This CDR3 spans 15 amino acids. V was cut by 1 base and J by 2 bases, with 12 bases left in between. CDR1 and CDR2 from the germline V gene are SGHRS and YFSETQ. The CDR3 reads CASSLFGAENYGYTF. The CDR3 coding sequence is TGCGCCAGCAGCTTGTTCGGGGCAGAAAACTATGGCTACACCTTC.

Concerning this clone itself: This may be a read error, as it is one base from a much larger clone. The chain employs TRBV3-1 (or the pseudogene TRBV3-2) and TRBJ2-7, with D unresolved. Looked up from germline, CDR1 is LGHDT and CDR2 is YNNKEL (reference sequence). The V gene lost 0 bases and the J gene lost 3 bases, with 3 bases spanning the gap. There are 12 residues in the CDR3. The CDR3 coding sequence is TGTGCCAGCAGCCAAGATAACTACGAGCAGTACTTC. Translating it yields CASSQDNYEQYF.

This clone has just one count. The V and J genes are TRBV19 and TRBJ1-3; D is undetermined. Germline CDR1 reads LNHDA; CDR2 reads SQIVND (reference sequence). This CDR3 region has 16 residues. V lost 6 bases, J lost 4 bases, and 19 bases lay in between. The CDR3 spells CASRPGVFWTGNTIYF. The CDR3 nucleotides read TGTGCCAGTAGGCCCGGAGTATTTTGGACCGGAAACACCATATATTTT.

V gene TRBV6-5 combines with J gene TRBJ1-4; D uncertain. This CDR3 region has 14 residues. The germline V and J ends were trimmed by 6 bases and 4 bases, with 12 bases remaining between them. The germline V gene encodes CDR1 MNHEY and CDR2 SVGAGI. The CDR3 DNA is TGTGCCAGCAGCCGACCAGGCCTTAATGAAAAACTGTTTTTT. As protein: CASSRPGLNEKLFF.

CDR3 nucleotides: TGTGCCACCAGCAGTGAAACAGGGGGTTCCTACGAGCAGTACTTC. The encoded protein is CATSSETGGSYEQYF. The rearrangement joins TRBV15 to TRBJ2-7; TRBD1 matches 8 bases. Germline values: CDR1 LNHNV, CDR2 YYDKDF (reference sequence). The V and J ends lost 3 bases and 1 base, in that order; junction bases with no gene match: 5. CDR3 length: 15 residues.

This chain uses TRBV7-9 with TRBJ1-2, with 8 bases lining up with TRBD1. The CDR3 totals 16 residues. Trimming cost V 2 bases and J 2 bases; bases outside gene matches: 7. In germline, CDR1 is SEHNR, CDR2 FQNEAQ (reference sequence). CDR3 sequence reads: CASSLLLDRENYGYTF. The DNA of the CDR3 is TGTGCCAGCAGCTTACTATTGGACAGGGAAAACTATGGCTACACCTTC.

The rearrangement links TRBV7-8 to TRBJ2-5, with D uncertain. The CDR3 loop spans 13 amino acids. V shed 1 base and J shed 7 bases, with 10 bases lying between them. Germline loops: CDR1 SGHVS, CDR2 FQNEAQ. The DNA of the CDR3 is TGTGCCAGCAGCTTAGTCTCGGATGGGACCCAGTACTTC. This encodes CASSLVSDGTQYF.

The V call is TRBV6-4, the J call TRBJ2-1; weak D call: TRBD1 (5 bases). The CDR3 is made up of 18 amino acids. Germline V gene data show CDR1 as MRHNA and CDR2 as SNTAGT. V shed 0 bases and J shed 6 bases, with 21 bases lying between them. The CDR3 DNA reads as TGTGCCAGCAGTGACTCGGCCCTCTCTAGGGGCCCCCCCAATGAGCAGTTCTTC. Protein sequence: CASSDSALSRGPPNEQFF.

V gene TRBV6-5 combines with J gene TRBJ1-2; possibly TRBD1 for D (6 bases). V gave up 8 bases and J gave up 0 bases, with 13 bases separating them. CDR3 size: 14 residues. Germline loops: CDR1 MNHEY, CDR2 SVGAGI. CDR3 residues: CASCPGGPNYGYTF. The DNA for the CDR3 is TGTGCCAGCTGCCCCGGGGGGCCTAACTATGGCTACACCTTC.

The chain is built from TRBV2 and TRBJ2-1; D unclear. Trimming cost V 6 bases and J 2 bases, with 11 bases left between them. The germline gives CDR1 SNHLY, CDR2 FYNNEI. CDR3 size: 14 residues. CDR3 DNA sequence: TGTGCCAGCAGATTCGACGCCGCCTACAATGAGCAGTTCTTC. This gives the protein CASRFDAAYNEQFF.

CDR3 protein: CASSPEIQRDSPLHF. Here the CDR3 DNA reads TGTGCCAGCTCACCCGAGATACAGAGGGATTCACCCCTCCACTTT. V usage is TRBV18 and J usage is TRBJ1-6; no clear D gene. The CDR3 contains 15 residues. Trimming took off 3 bases at V and 8 bases at J, with 14 bases between the two ends. Germline V gene data show CDR1 as KGHSH and CDR2 as LQKENI.

Remarks on this clone: Distinct nucleotide sequences in the sample also encode this CDR3. The gene calls are TRBV18 and TRBJ1-2, with 7 bases fitting TRBD1. The CDR3 runs to 13 residues. Germline V CDR1 and CDR2: KGHSH, LQKENI. Losses at the gene ends were 6 bases for V and 2 bases for J; bases not matched to a gene: 3. The chain's CDR3 is CASSPDRNYGYTF. The CDR3 nucleotides are TGTGCCAGCTCCCCGGACAGGAACTATGGCTACACCTTC.

Only one count was recorded for this clone. The chain uses TRBV6-2 or TRBV6-3 and TRBJ2-5, with 7 positions matching TRBD2. Germline trimming cut 2 bases from V and 7 bases from J; bases unmatched to any gene: 4. CDR3 length: 13 residues. Germline lookup yields CDR1 MNHEY and CDR2 SVGEGT. CDR3 protein: CASSYEGRGTQYF. The CDR3 DNA sequence: TGTGCCAGCAGTTACGAAGGGAGGGGGACCCAGTACTTC.

This clone was recorded at least ten times. The chain couples TRBV7-8 to TRBJ1-5; 9 bases align to TRBD1. The CDR3 is made up of 14 amino acids. Germline lookup yields CDR1 SGHVS and CDR2 FQNEAQ. The ends lost 1 base at V and 7 bases at J; junction bases unmatched: 2. CDR3 DNA: TGTGCCAGCAGCTTAGGGGACAGGGACCAGCCCCAGCATTTT. Translation: CASSLGDRDQPQHF.

V usage is TRBV28 and J usage is TRBJ2-7; 8 positions agree with TRBD1. The V and J ends lost 5 bases and 2 bases, in that order; junction bases with no gene match: 5. Per the germline V gene, CDR1 is MDHEN and CDR2 is SYDVKM. This CDR3 is built from 14 residues. CDR3 nucleotides: TGTGCCAGCAGTCACAGGGGGGAACCCTACGAGCAGTACTTC. Translation gives CASSHRGEPYEQYF. Based on the CDR3 plus reference TRBV28 and TRBJ2-7, the full variable domain is DVKVTQSSRYLVKRTGEKVFLECVQDMDHENMFWYRQDPGLGLRLIYFSYDVKMKEKGDIPEGYSVSREKKERFSLILESASTNQTSMYLCASSHRGEPYEQYFGPGTRLTVT.

On this clone: This sample also contains other DNA sequences that code for the same CDR3. V usage is TRBV9 and J usage is TRBJ1-4; no clear D gene. The germline gives CDR1 SGDLS, CDR2 YYNGEE. This CDR3 spans 15 amino acids. The V end was cut by 0 bases, the J end by 0 bases, with 6 bases between. The CDR3 bases are TGTGCCAGCAGCGTAGGCGGTGCAACTAATGAAAAACTGTTTTTT. It is translated as CASSVGGATNEKLFF.

The CDR3 is CASSLAGSASYGYTF. In DNA form, the CDR3 reads TGTGCCAGCAGCTTAGCAGGATCCGCGAGCTATGGCTACACCTTC. V and J are TRBV11-2 and TRBJ1-2; D not resolved. CDR1 is SGHAT and CDR2 is FQNNGV in the germline V gene. The V gene lost 1 base and the J gene lost 4 bases, with 13 bases spanning the gap. The CDR3 sequence is 15 residues long.

V and J are TRBV30 and TRBJ1-1; tentatively, D is TRBD1 (6 bases). This CDR3 region has 13 residues. V was pared by 0 bases and J by 10 bases, with 15 bases between. CDR1 and CDR2 from the germline V gene are GTSNPN and SVGIG (reference sequence). CDR3: CAWSVRGAQVAFF. The DNA of the CDR3 is TGTGCCTGGAGTGTAAGGGGGGCGCAGGTAGCTTTCTTT.